These 12 T cell receptor beta chains came from one sample sequenced in a study of cytomegalovirus exposure and HLA in healthy donors (dated by TCRdb to 2017 to 2019). The method was the immunoSEQ multiplex PCR assay. The multiplex PCR relied on a mix of 60 forward primers for TCR Vbeta segments and 13 reverse primers for TCR Jbeta segments. TCRdb carries this immuneACCESS record with in-frame sequences only. Its versions omit some clonotypes, under half of them owing to an unresolved V gene in the studies checked, with the rest unexplained. For this sample there are around 94,000 clones; about 88% appear just once. 2.1% of the sample lies in the top ten. The sample was PBMCs. These receptors originate from a man aged 18 to 35 in good health and CMV-seronegative.

As DNA, the CDR3 is TGCGCCAGCAGCCATTCAGGGTACACTGAAGCTTTCTTT. Encoded protein: CASSHSGYTEAFF. This chain links TRBV4-1 with TRBJ1-1, with D possibly TRBD1 on 5 matching bases. The CDR3 has 13 amino acids. Germline lookup yields CDR1 MGHRA and CDR2 YSYEKL. V lost 3 bases and J lost 3, with 8 bases in between.

This clone occurred a few times. The chain has TRBV6-1 and TRBJ2-1, with TRBD2 matching 11 bases. The V and J ends lost 10 bases and 3 bases, in that order; junction bases with no gene match: 5. The CDR3 sequence is 14 residues long. Per germline, CDR1 MNHNS and CDR2 SASEGT. The CDR3 protein is CATILAGGYNEQFF. CDR3 sequence (DNA): TGTGCCACCATTCTAGCGGGGGGCTACAATGAGCAGTTCTTC.

V usage is TRBV5-4 and J usage is TRBJ1-5; no definite D call. The V gene lost 3 bases and the J gene lost 1 base, with 8 bases spanning the gap. Germline lookup yields CDR1 SGHNT and CDR2 YYREEE (reference sequence). This CDR3 is built from 14 residues. In DNA form, the CDR3 reads TGTGCCAGCAGCTCACTAGGGAGCAATCAGCCCCAGCATTTT. It encodes CASSSLGSNQPQHF.

The chain links TRBV6-6 to TRBJ1-5; 7 bases fit TRBD1. CDR1 and CDR2 (germline): MNHNY, SVGAGI (reference sequence). The CDR3 runs to 13 residues. V lost 6 bases to trimming and J lost 6 bases; unmatched junction nucleotides: 5. The CDR3 here is CASRGQLGQPQHF. In DNA form, the CDR3 reads TGTGCCAGCAGGGGACAGCTGGGTCAGCCCCAGCATTTT.

This clone has a single count. The chain links TRBV19 to TRBJ1-4; 9 nucleotides align to TRBD1. The ends lost 4 bases at V and 7 bases at J; junction bases unmatched: 7. The CDR3 covers 15 residues. Germline V gene data show CDR1 as LNHDA and CDR2 as SQIVND (reference sequence). The CDR3 DNA reads TGTGCCAGTAGTAAGCGCCCGACAGGGGGTGAAAAACTGTTTTTT. As protein: CASSKRPTGGEKLFF.

V gene TRBV4-2 combines with J gene TRBJ1-2; no clear D gene. Between the trimmed V and J ends, which lost 0 bases and 1 base, there was a span of 6 bases. CDR3 size: 14 residues. Germline V CDR1 and CDR2: LGHNA, YNFKEQ. The CDR3 loop reads CASSQDEGNYGYTF. In DNA form, the CDR3 reads TGTGCCAGCAGCCAAGATGAGGGTAACTATGGCTACACCTTC.

This sequence joins TRBV6-1 and TRBJ1-5; D is unclear. CDR3 length: 15 amino acids. The germline V gene has CDR1 MNHNS and CDR2 SASEGT. Trimming left V 5 bases short and J 6 bases short, with 17 bases between. The CDR3 region has the DNA TGTGCCAGCAGTCCAAGCGCGGGTATCAGTCAGCCCCAGCATTTT. This codes for CASSPSAGISQPQHF.

The gene calls are TRBV28 and TRBJ1-5, with 7 bases aligning to TRBD1. V was clipped by 7 bases and J by 0 bases; unmatched bases: 18. This CDR3 contains 19 residues. Germline values: CDR1 MDHEN, CDR2 SYDVKM. The CDR3 loop is CASTNPGTAAQYSNQPQHF. For the CDR3, the DNA is TGTGCCAGCACCAACCCAGGGACAGCAGCTCAATATAGCAATCAGCCCCAGCATTTT.

V is TRBV30 and J is TRBJ1-1; TRBD1 might be the D (6 bases). The V end lost 4 bases, the J end lost 0 bases, and 9 bases lay between the germline ends. Germline lookup yields CDR1 GTSNPN and CDR2 SVGIG (reference sequence). This CDR3 spans 13 amino acids. The CDR3 sequence is CAWTGQLNTEAFF. CDR3 DNA sequence: TGTGCCTGGACCGGACAGTTGAACACTGAAGCTTTCTTT.

The chain's CDR3 is CASSEDYTGTEAFF. CDR3 nucleotides: TGTGCCAGCAGCGAGGACTACACGGGCACTGAAGCTTTCTTT. This chain links TRBV2 with TRBJ1-1; D gene ambiguous. Trimming left V 6 bases short and J 4 bases short, with 15 bases between. This CDR3 is 14 amino acids long. Germline V gene data show CDR1 as SNHLY and CDR2 as FYNNEI.

The rearrangement links TRBV7-9 to TRBJ2-7; D might be TRBD1 (6 bases). CDR3 length equals 15 residues. V lost 4 bases, J lost 2 bases, and 15 bases lay in between. Germline loops: CDR1 SEHNR, CDR2 FQNEAQ (reference sequence). The CDR3 nucleotides are TGTGCCAGCAGCTCAACCACCGACAGGCCCTACGAGCAGTACTTC. Translation gives CASSSTTDRPYEQYF.

V and J are TRBV9 and TRBJ1-1; 11 nucleotides match TRBD1. The CDR3 covers 19 residues. Germline CDR1 SGDLS, CDR2 YYNGEE. With V trimmed by 0 bases and J by 0 bases, 10 bases remained unmatched. This CDR3 reads CASSVAGQGAGDLNTEAFF. CDR3 DNA: TGTGCCAGCAGCGTAGCTGGACAGGGGGCCGGAGACCTGAACACTGAAGCTTTCTTT.